This T cell receptor beta chain is drawn from a study of cytomegalovirus exposure and HLA in healthy donors. The V end lost 3 bases, the J end lost 5 bases, and 13 bases lay between the germline ends. The length of the CDR3 is 14 residues. Per the germline V gene, CDR1 is SGHTA and CDR2 is FQGTGA. The PCR contained 60 Vbeta and 13 Jbeta primers. Study processing details: Approximately 86 million unique TCR beta chains, 9 million to 12 million shared, were counted in a later analysis. Assay used: immunoSEQ multiplex PCR; TCRdb lists only in-frame clones, some missing. The DNA gave D and trimming, while V, J and clone size come from that table. The sample has more than 80,000 clones, roughly 70% seen once.

Sequenced material: PBMCs. V and J are TRBV7-3 and TRBJ1-1; a weak D match, TRBD1 (5 bases). This TCR was sampled from a male donor in good health and CMV-seropositive. The DNA for the CDR3 is TGTGCCAGCAGCTTGGGACTTGGGGGGACTGAAGCTTTCTTT. Its translation is CASSLGLGGTEAFF.